This T cell receptor beta chain appears in the sequencing data of a study of PD-L1 blockade in urothelial cancer. Across the whole study: Males with bladder-origin urothelial cancer constituted about nine tenths of the roughly 29 patients. Blood samples had a median of approximately 150,000 T cells, 75,000 to 90,000 unique TCRs, and clonality around 0.08.

Using immunoSEQ multiplex PCR, the repertoire was profiled, and TCRdb retains in-frame clones only, with some absent. The table lists 50,000 to 60,000 clones, 75% to 90% of them singletons, with about 6% in the top ten. Pretreatment and on-treatment blood mononuclear cell samples were taken, totaling between 1 and 8 time points per patient. The material sequenced was PBMCs, taken around atezolizumab (anti-PD-L1) treatment. This TCR was sampled from a man in his forties with urothelial cancer.

Written as DNA, the CDR3 is TGCGCCAGCAGCTTGGATCCTAGCGGGAGGGGGAATGAGCAGTTCTTC. Translation gives CASSLDPSGRGNEQFF. The V gene is TRBV5-1, the J gene TRBJ2-1; 12 bases align to TRBD2. The CDR3 is 16 residues long. Germline V CDR1 and CDR2: SGHRS, YFSETQ. After removal of 0 bases from V and 7 bases from J, the junction contained 5 bases not matched to a gene.